This T cell receptor beta chain was identified during a study of T cell responses to AZD1222 COVID-19 vaccine. The study, taken as a whole, reports: Clonal diversity was possibly underestimated, and white British individuals and females predominated among donors. Nearly half of the spike-specific TCRs reportedly recognize variant regions that carry no mutations. Recipients of two AZD1222 doses showed rising Spike-specific TCR breadth and depth.

Germline-derived CDR1 and CDR2 are MDHEN and SYDVKM. V lost 7 bases, J lost 6 bases, and 15 bases stayed unmatched. The CDR3 consists of 16 residues. For this clone: Antigen: not known.

Only in-frame clones appear in the TCRdb table, and some are missing; sequencing was by immunoSEQ multiplex PCR. The sample holds roughly 140,000 clones, approximately 90% seen once. The chain uses TRBV28 and TRBJ2-3; 8 bases match TRBD2. The material was peripheral blood, obtained on day 0 of AZD1222 vaccination. The source is an adult in good health. The CDR3 sequence: CASNSGAAGGVDTQYF. For the CDR3, the DNA is TGTGCCAGCAACTCGGGGGCGGCGGGAGGAGTGGATACGCAGTATTTT.